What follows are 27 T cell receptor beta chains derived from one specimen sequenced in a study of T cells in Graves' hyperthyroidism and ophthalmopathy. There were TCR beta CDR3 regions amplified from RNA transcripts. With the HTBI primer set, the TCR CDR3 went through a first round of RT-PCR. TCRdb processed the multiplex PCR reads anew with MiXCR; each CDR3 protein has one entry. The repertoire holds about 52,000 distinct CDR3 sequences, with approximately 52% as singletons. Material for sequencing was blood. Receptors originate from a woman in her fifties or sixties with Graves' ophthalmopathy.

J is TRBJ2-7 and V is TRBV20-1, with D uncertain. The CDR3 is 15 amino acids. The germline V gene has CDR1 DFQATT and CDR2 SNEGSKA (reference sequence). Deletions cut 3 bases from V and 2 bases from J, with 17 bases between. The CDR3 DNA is TGCAGTGCTAGCCCTCCAGCGACTGCGACCTACGAGCAGTACTTC. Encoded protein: CSASPPATATYEQYF.

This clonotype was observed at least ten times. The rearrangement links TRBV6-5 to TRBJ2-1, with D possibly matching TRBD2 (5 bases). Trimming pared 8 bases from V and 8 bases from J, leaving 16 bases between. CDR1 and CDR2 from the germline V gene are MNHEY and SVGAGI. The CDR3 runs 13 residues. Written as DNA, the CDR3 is TGTGCCAGCCACAAAGGACTGGACGATGAGCAGTTCTTC. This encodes CASHKGLDDEQFF.

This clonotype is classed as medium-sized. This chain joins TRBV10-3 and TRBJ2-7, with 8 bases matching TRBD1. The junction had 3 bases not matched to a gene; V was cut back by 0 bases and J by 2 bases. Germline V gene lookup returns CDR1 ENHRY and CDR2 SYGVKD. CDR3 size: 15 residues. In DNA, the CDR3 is TGTGCCATCAGTGAGTCGAGGACAGGGACCTACGAGCAGTACTTC. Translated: CAISESRTGTYEQYF.

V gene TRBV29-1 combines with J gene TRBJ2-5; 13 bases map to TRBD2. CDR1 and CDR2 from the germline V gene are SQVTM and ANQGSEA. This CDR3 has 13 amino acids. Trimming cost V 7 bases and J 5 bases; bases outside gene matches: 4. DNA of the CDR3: TGCAGCGCCATGACTAGCGGGAGGGAGACCCAGTACTTC. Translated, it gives CSAMTSGRETQYF.

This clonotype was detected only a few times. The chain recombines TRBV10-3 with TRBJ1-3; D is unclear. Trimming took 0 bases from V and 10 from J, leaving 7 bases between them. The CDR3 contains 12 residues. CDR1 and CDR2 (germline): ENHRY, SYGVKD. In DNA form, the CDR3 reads TGTGCCATCAGTGAGTCAGAGGAAACCATATATTTT. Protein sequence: CAISESEETIYF.

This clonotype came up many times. The DNA of the CDR3 is TGTGCCAGCAGCCCCGGACTAGCGGGAGGAGTCACAGATACGCAGTATTTT. Protein sequence: CASSPGLAGGVTDTQYF. The chain is built from TRBV7-2 and TRBJ2-3; TRBD2 aligns across 14 bases. Trimming cost V 5 bases and J 2 bases; bases outside gene matches: 6. Germline V lookup: CDR1 SGHTA, CDR2 FQGNSA. The CDR3 covers 17 residues.

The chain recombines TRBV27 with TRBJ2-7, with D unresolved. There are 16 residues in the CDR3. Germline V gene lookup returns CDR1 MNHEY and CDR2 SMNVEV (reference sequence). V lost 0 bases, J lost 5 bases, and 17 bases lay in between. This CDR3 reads CASSLSRTWKRNEQYF. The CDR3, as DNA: TGTGCCAGCAGTTTATCCAGGACCTGGAAACGAAACGAGCAGTACTTC.

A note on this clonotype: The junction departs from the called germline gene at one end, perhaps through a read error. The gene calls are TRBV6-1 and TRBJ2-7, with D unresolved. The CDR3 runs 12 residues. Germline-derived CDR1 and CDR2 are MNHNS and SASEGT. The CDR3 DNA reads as TGTGCCGGCAGCCCAATAGGATACGAGCAGTACTTT. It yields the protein CAGSPIGYEQYF.

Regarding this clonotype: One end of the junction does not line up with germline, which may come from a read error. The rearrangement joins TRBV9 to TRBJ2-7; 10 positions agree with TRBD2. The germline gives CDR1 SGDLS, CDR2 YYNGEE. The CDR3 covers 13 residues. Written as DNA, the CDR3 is TGTGGCAGCAGCGGGACTAGCGCCCACGAGCAGTACTTC. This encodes CGSSGTSAHEQYF.

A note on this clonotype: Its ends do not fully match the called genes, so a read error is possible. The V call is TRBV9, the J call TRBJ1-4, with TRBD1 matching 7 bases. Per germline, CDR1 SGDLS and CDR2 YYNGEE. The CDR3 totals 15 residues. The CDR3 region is CASSVTGTTNEKLFF. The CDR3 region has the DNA TGTGCCAGCAGCGTGACAGGGACCACTAATGAAAAACTATTTTTT.

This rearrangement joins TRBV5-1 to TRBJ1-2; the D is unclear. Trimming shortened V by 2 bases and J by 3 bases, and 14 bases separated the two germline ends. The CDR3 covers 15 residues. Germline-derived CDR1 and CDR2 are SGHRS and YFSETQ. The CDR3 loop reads CASSLDGSGDYGYTF. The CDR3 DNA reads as TGCGCCAGCAGCTTAGACGGCAGCGGAGACTATGGCTACACCTTC. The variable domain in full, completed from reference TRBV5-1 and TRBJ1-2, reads KAGVTQTPRYLIKTRGQQVTLSCSPISGHRSVSWYQQTPGQGLQFLFEYFSETQRNKGNFPGRFSGRQFSNSRSEMNVSTLELGDSALYLCASSLDGSGDYGYTFGSGTRLTVV.

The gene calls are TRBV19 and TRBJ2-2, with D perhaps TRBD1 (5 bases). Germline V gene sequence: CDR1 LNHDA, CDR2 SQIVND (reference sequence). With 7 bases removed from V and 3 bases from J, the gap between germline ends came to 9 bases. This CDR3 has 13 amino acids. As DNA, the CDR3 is TGTGCCAGTAAACAGGAGTACACCGGGGAGCTGTTTTTT. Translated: CASKQEYTGELFF.

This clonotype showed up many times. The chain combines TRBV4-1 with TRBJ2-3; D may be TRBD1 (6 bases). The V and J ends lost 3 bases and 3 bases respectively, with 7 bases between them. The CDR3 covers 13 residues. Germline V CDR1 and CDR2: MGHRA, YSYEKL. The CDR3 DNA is TGCGCCAGCAGCCACCAGGGGACAGATACGCAGTATTTT. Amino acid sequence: CASSHQGTDTQYF.

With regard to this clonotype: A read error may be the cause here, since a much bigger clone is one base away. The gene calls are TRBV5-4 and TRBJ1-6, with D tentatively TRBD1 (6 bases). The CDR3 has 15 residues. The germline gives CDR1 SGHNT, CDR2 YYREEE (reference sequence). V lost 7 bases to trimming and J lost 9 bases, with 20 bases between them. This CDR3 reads CASGSMGATVSPLHF. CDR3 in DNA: TGTGCCAGCGGCTCCATGGGGGCAACAGTTTCACCCCTCCACTTT.

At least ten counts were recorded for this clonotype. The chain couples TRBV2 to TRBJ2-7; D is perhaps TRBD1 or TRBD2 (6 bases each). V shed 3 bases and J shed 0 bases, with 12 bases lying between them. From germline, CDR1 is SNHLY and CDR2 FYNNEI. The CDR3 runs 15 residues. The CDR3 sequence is CASSDARGVSYEQYF. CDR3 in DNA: TGTGCCAGCAGTGACGCTAGGGGGGTCTCCTACGAGCAGTACTTC.

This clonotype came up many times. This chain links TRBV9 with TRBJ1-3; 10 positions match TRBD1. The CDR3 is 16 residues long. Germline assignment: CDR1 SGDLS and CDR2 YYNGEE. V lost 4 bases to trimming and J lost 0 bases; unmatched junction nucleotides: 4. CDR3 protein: CASSTGQGSSGNTIYF. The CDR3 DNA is TGTGCCAGCAGCACGGGACAGGGGAGCTCTGGAAACACCATATATTTT. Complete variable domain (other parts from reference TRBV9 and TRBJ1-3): DSGVTQTPKHLITATGQRVTLRCSPRSGDLSVYWYQQSLDQGLQFLIQYYNGEERAKGNILERFSAQQFPDLHSELNLSSLELGDSALYFCASSTGQGSSGNTIYFGEGSWLTVV.

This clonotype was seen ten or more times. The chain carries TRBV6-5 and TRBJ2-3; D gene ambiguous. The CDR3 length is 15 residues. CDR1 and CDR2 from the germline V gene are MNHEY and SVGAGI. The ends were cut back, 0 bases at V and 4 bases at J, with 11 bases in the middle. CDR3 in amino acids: CASSYSVARADTQYF. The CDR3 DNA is TGTGCCAGCAGTTACTCGGTAGCAAGGGCAGATACGCAGTATTTT.

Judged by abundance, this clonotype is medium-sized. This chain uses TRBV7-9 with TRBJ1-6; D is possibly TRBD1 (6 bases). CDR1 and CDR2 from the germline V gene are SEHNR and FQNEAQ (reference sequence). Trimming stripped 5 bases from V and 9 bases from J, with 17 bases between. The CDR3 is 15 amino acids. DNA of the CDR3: TGTGCCAGCAGCCCGTTGGCTACAGGGAGTTCACCCCTCCACTTT. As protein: CASSPLATGSSPLHF.

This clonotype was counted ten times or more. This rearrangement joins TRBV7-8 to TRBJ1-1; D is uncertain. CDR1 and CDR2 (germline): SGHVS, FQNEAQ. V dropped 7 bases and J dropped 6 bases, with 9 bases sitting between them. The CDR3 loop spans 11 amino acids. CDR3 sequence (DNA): TGTGCCAGCACCCCGGGGTCTGAAGCTTTCTTT. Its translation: CASTPGSEAFF.

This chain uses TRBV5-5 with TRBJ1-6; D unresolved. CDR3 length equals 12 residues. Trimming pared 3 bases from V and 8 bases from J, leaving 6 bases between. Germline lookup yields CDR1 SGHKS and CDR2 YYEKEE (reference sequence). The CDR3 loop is CASSSPDSPLHF. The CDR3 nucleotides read TGTGCCAGCAGCTCCCCCGATTCACCCCTCCACTTT.

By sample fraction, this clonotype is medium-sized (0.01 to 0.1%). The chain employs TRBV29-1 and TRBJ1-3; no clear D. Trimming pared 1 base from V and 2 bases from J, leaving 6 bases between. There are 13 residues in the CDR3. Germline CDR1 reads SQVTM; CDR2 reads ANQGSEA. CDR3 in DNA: TGCAGCGTTGAAGTGCAGGCTGGAAACACCATATATTTT. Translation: CSVEVQAGNTIYF.

The CDR3 sequence is CASSPSGAEETQYF. The CDR3 DNA is TGTGCCAGCTCACCCAGTGGGGCAGAGGAGACCCAGTACTTC. This chain links TRBV18 with TRBJ2-5, with TRBD1 as a possible D gene (5 bases). The CDR3 extends over 14 amino acids. V was clipped by 3 bases and J by 5 bases, with 13 bases between them. Germline V gene data show CDR1 as KGHSH and CDR2 as LQKENI.

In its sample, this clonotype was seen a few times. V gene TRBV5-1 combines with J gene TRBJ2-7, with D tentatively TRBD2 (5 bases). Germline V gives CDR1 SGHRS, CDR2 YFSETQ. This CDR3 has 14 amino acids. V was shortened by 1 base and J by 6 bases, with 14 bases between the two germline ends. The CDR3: CASSLISIEGEQYF. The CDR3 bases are TGCGCCAGCAGCTTGATCTCAATCGAGGGCGAGCAGTACTTC. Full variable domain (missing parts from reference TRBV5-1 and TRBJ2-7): KAGVTQTPRYLIKTRGQQVTLSCSPISGHRSVSWYQQTPGQGLQFLFEYFSETQRNKGNFPGRFSGRQFSNSRSEMNVSTLELGDSALYLCASSLISIEGEQYFGPGTRLTVT.

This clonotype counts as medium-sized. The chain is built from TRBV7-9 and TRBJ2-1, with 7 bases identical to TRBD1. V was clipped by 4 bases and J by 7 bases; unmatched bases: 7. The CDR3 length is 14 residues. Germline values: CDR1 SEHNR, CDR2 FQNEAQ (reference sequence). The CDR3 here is CASSSAKTGNEQFF. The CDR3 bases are TGTGCCAGCAGCTCAGCCAAGACAGGGAATGAGCAGTTCTTC. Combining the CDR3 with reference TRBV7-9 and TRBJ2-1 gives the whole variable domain DTGVSQNPRHKITKRGQNVTFRCDPISEHNRLYWYRQTLGQGPEFLTYFQNEAQLEKSRLLSDRFSAERPKGSFSTLEIQRTEQGDSAMYLCASSSAKTGNEQFFGPGTRLTVL.

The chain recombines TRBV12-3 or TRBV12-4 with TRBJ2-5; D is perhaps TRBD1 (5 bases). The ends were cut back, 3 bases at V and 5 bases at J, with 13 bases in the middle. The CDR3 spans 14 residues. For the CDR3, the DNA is TGTGCCAGCAGTTTTGGGGCTGGCGTGGAGACCCAGTACTTC. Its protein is CASSFGAGVETQYF.

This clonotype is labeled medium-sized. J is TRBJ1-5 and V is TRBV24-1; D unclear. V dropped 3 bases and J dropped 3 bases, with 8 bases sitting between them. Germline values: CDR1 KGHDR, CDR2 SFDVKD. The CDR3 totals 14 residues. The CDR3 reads CATSDRRINQPQHF. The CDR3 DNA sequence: TGTGCCACCAGTGATAGGCGGATCAATCAGCCCCAGCATTTT.

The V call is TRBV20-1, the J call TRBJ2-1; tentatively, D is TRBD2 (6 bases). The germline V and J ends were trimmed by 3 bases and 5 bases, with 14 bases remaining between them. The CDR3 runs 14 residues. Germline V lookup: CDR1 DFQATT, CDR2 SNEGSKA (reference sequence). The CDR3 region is CSASGGKMNNEQFF. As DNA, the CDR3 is TGCAGTGCTAGTGGGGGGAAAATGAACAATGAGCAGTTCTTC.